The 25 T cell receptor beta chains given below trace back to one sample, sequenced in a study of T cells in Graves' hyperthyroidism and ophthalmopathy. Amplification targeted TCR beta CDR3 regions from RNA transcripts. TCR CDR3 regions were first amplified by RT-PCR with HTBI primers. MiXCR, run by TCRdb on the multiplex PCR reads, gives a single entry per CDR3 protein. The sample has more than 500,000 distinct CDR3 sequences, approximately 15% seen once. Sequencing was carried out using blood. The receptors here all came from a middle-aged woman with Graves' hyperthyroidism.

A few counts support this clonotype. The chain recombines TRBV14 with TRBJ2-1; the D is unclear. Germline assignment: CDR1 SGHDN and CDR2 FVKESK. Deletions cut 1 base from V and 8 bases from J, with 15 bases between. The CDR3 runs 15 residues. CDR3 in amino acids: CASSQGDLHADEQFF. CDR3 nucleotides: TGTGCCAGCAGCCAAGGAGACCTCCACGCCGATGAGCAGTTCTTC.

This clonotype came up a few times. This chain connects TRBV19 to TRBJ2-5; D not resolved. In germline, CDR1 is LNHDA, CDR2 SQIVND (reference sequence). With 3 bases removed from V and 2 bases from J, the gap between germline ends came to 10 bases. This CDR3 spans 14 amino acids. Here the CDR3 DNA reads TGTGCCAGTAGTATTCGCACAGAACAAGAGACCCAGTACTTC. Amino acid sequence: CASSIRTEQETQYF.

The chain employs TRBV27 and TRBJ2-7, with 9 bases identical to TRBD1. The CDR3 covers 15 residues. In germline, CDR1 is MNHEY, CDR2 SMNVEV (reference sequence). With 4 bases clipped from V and 6 bases from J, the junction kept 10 bases outside the gene matches. The CDR3 here is CASSSPGQGACEQYF. CDR3 nucleotide sequence: TGTGCCAGCAGTTCTCCGGGACAGGGCGCCTGCGAGCAGTACTTC.

The table lists this clonotype with many counts. V and J are TRBV2 and TRBJ1-5; maybe TRBD1 (6 bases). The CDR3 is 15 residues long. CDR1 and CDR2 (germline): SNHLY, FYNNEI. Trimming took off 3 bases at V and 2 bases at J, with 11 bases between the two ends. CDR3 nucleotide sequence: TGTGCCAGCAGTGAGGGGCACAGGGGCAATCAGCCCCAGCATTTT. Encoded protein: CASSEGHRGNQPQHF.

This clonotype was found once. J is TRBJ2-7 and V is TRBV19; TRBD2 agrees at 11 bases. Germline CDR1 is LNHDA and CDR2 is SQIVND (reference sequence). CDR3 size: 15 residues. Trimming took 6 bases from V and 0 from J; bases not matched to a gene: 4. In DNA, the CDR3 is TGTGCCAGTAGCGGGGGACTAGCGGCCTCCTACGAGCAGTACTTC. Encoded protein: CASSGGLAASYEQYF.

This clonotype was recorded a few times. This sequence joins TRBV7-2 and TRBJ2-2, with 7 positions matching TRBD1. The length of the CDR3 is 15 residues. Germline CDR1 reads SGHTA; CDR2 reads FQGNSA. V lost 2 bases and J lost 7; bases outside the gene matches: 7. The CDR3 is CASSLSRGLGGELFF. CDR3 coding DNA: TGTGCCAGCAGCTTATCAAGGGGGCTGGGCGGGGAGCTGTTTTTT.

The chain uses TRBV19 and TRBJ2-1; D may match TRBD1 or TRBD2 (5 bases each). With 9 bases removed from V and 7 bases from J, the gap between germline ends came to 13 bases. This CDR3 contains 12 residues. CDR1 and CDR2 from the germline V gene are LNHDA and SQIVND (reference sequence). For the CDR3, the DNA is TGTGCCAGCGGGGACGCGCCGAATGAGCAGTTCTTC. It translates to CASGDAPNEQFF.

The sample holds many counts of this clonotype. The rearrangement joins TRBV2 to TRBJ2-3, with 10 bases lining up with TRBD2. The V segment lost 4 bases and the J segment 10 bases; nucleotides outside the gene matches: 14. The CDR3 contains 16 residues. The germline gives CDR1 SNHLY, CDR2 FYNNEI. CDR3 in amino acids: CASSARGGSGRNPQYF. The CDR3 DNA is TGTGCCAGCAGTGCCCGAGGTGGTAGCGGGAGGAACCCGCAGTATTTT.

This clonotype was seen at least ten times. The chain joins TRBV30 to TRBJ1-2, with D hard to call. CDR3 length: 11 amino acids. Trimming took 2 bases from V and 7 from J, leaving 8 bases between them. Germline CDR1 and CDR2: GTSNPN and SVGIG (reference sequence). The CDR3 DNA is TGTGCCTGGAGTTTGGGGAGTGGCTACACCTTC. Translation gives CAWSLGSGYTF.

This clonotype was observed at least ten times. The chain employs TRBV6-1 and TRBJ1-3; 8 positions match TRBD1. Germline CDR1 is MNHNS and CDR2 is SASEGT. The length of the CDR3 is 19 residues. With 5 bases clipped from V and 1 base from J, the junction kept 16 bases outside the gene matches. The CDR3 reads CASSPDPYRGVESGNTIYF. CDR3 nucleotides: TGTGCCAGCAGTCCGGATCCCTACAGGGGGGTAGAATCTGGAAACACCATATATTTT.

This clonotype was counted between two and nine times. The chain uses TRBV19 and TRBJ2-3; weak D call: TRBD2 (5 bases). Germline CDR1 and CDR2: LNHDA and SQIVND (reference sequence). Trimming took 7 bases from V and 4 from J, leaving 15 bases between them. This CDR3 contains 14 residues. As DNA, the CDR3 is TGTGCCAGTATCGACTACGGGAAGCCAGATACGCAGTATTTT. Translation: CASIDYGKPDTQYF. Together with reference TRBV19 and TRBJ2-3, the CDR3 gives the full variable domain: DGGITQSPKYLFRKEGQNVTLSCEQNLNHDAMYWYRQDPGQGLRLIYYSQIVNDFQKGDIAEGYSVSREKKESFPLTVTSAQKNPTAFYLCASIDYGKPDTQYFGPGTRLTVL.

V and J are TRBV20-1 and TRBJ1-2; D is undetermined. The CDR3 length is 12 residues. Germline V gene sequence: CDR1 DFQATT, CDR2 SNEGSKA (reference sequence). Trimming took off 3 bases at V and 2 bases at J, with 7 bases between the two ends. The CDR3 DNA reads TGCAGTGCTAGGAGTGACAACTATGGCTACACCTTC. This translates into CSARSDNYGYTF.

The table lists this clonotype with many counts. At one of its ends the junction is not consistent with the germline gene, which may arise from a read error. This chain connects TRBV19 to TRBJ1-1, with 8 bases aligning to TRBD1. CDR1 is LNHDA, CDR2 SQIVND, per germline (reference sequence). CDR3 length equals 14 residues. As DNA, the CDR3 is TGCGCCAGCAGCATAGGACAGGGGAACACTGAAGCTTTCTTT. Residues: CASSIGQGNTEAFF.

In this sample, this clonotype turned up many times. J is TRBJ2-1 and V is TRBV20-1; TRBD1 matches at 9 bases. J was trimmed by 6 bases and V by 3 bases; bases with no gene match: 3. CDR3 size: 13 residues. Germline lookup yields CDR1 DFQATT and CDR2 SNEGSKA (reference sequence). The CDR3 nucleotides are TGCAGTGCTAGTGAGACAGGGGGCAATGAGCAGTTCTTC. Amino acid sequence: CSASETGGNEQFF.

The rearrangement links TRBV7-9 to TRBJ2-3, with 8 bases matching TRBD1. V shed 6 bases and J 4 bases; nucleotides not matched to a gene: 9. CDR3 length: 15 amino acids. Germline V gene data show CDR1 as SEHNR and CDR2 as FQNEAQ (reference sequence). The CDR3 DNA follows: TGTGCCAGCAGTTGGGACAGGCAGGCCTCAGATACGCAGTATTTT. This encodes CASSWDRQASDTQYF. Based on the CDR3 plus reference TRBV7-9 and TRBJ2-3, the full variable domain is DTGVSQNPRHKITKRGQNVTFRCDPISEHNRLYWYRQTLGQGPEFLTYFQNEAQLEKSRLLSDRFSAERPKGSFSTLEIQRTEQGDSAMYLCASSWDRQASDTQYFGPGTRLTVL.

This clonotype appeared many times. The rearrangement uses TRBV28 and TRBJ2-7; D is possibly TRBD1 (5 bases). Deletions cut 5 bases from V and 6 bases from J, with 20 bases between. Germline CDR1 MDHEN, CDR2 SYDVKM. This CDR3 has 15 residues. CDR3 sequence: CASSTRVTGYLEQYF. CDR3 in DNA: TGTGCCAGCAGTACCAGGGTCACCGGATACCTCGAGCAGTACTTC. The full variable domain, rest sourced from reference TRBV28 and TRBJ2-7, is DVKVTQSSRYLVKRTGEKVFLECVQDMDHENMFWYRQDPGLGLRLIYFSYDVKMKEKGDIPEGYSVSREKKERFSLILESASTNQTSMYLCASSTRVTGYLEQYFGPGTRLTVT.

In its sample, this clonotype was seen many times. This rearrangement joins TRBV6-2 or TRBV6-3 to TRBJ2-1; 11 bases agree with TRBD2. The germline V gene has CDR1 MNHEY and CDR2 SVGEGT. V shed 3 bases, J shed 2 bases, and the junction held 6 bases outside the gene matches. CDR3 length: 17 residues. The CDR3 DNA reads as TGTGCCAGCAGTTATCCTCAGGGACTAGCGGCCTACAATGAGCAGTTCTTC. Translating it yields CASSYPQGLAAYNEQFF.

This clonotype was counted many times. The chain is built from TRBV20-1 and TRBJ1-1; tentative D call: TRBD1 (5 bases). This CDR3 has 14 residues. Trimming removed 1 base at V and 3 bases at J, with 12 bases between. The germline CDR1 and CDR2 sequences are DFQATT and SNEGSKA (reference sequence). Written as DNA, the CDR3 is TGCAGTGCTAGAGGAGCCAGGGAATACACTGAAGCTTTCTTT. Amino acid sequence: CSARGAREYTEAFF.

In this sample, this clonotype turned up many times. The V call is TRBV28, the J call TRBJ2-1; D perhaps matches TRBD2 (5 bases). The CDR3 is 18 residues long. Germline values: CDR1 MDHEN, CDR2 SYDVKM. Between the trimmed V and J ends, which lost 8 bases and 5 bases, there was a span of 28 bases. The CDR3 is CASRMYGRDLYEDNEQFF. The CDR3 nucleotides read TGTGCCAGCCGAATGTATGGACGGGATCTTTACGAGGACAATGAGCAGTTCTTC.

The gene calls are TRBV6-2 or TRBV6-3 and TRBJ1-2; TRBD1 matches 7 bases. The V segment lost 11 bases and the J segment 4 bases; nucleotides outside the gene matches: 7. Germline loops: CDR1 MNHEY, CDR2 SVGEGT. The CDR3 has 12 amino acids. CDR3 in amino acids: CAAEGQSYGYTF. The CDR3 nucleotides are TGTGCCGCGGAGGGACAGTCCTATGGCTACACCTTC.

This clonotype was seen many times. The chain couples TRBV20-1 to TRBJ2-1, with 11 nucleotides matching TRBD2. CDR1 and CDR2 from the germline V gene are DFQATT and SNEGSKA (reference sequence). This CDR3 region has 14 residues. With V trimmed by 2 bases and J by 7 bases, 4 bases remained unmatched. DNA of the CDR3: TGCAGTGCTAGACTAGCGGGAGGAAAAAATGAGCAGTTCTTC. This codes for CSARLAGGKNEQFF.

This clonotype showed up just a few times. The chain recombines TRBV6-1 with TRBJ2-1; the match to TRBD2 covers 13 bases. This CDR3 contains 18 residues. The trim removed 5 bases at V and 0 bases at J, leaving 7 bases unmatched. Germline V gene sequence: CDR1 MNHNS, CDR2 SASEGT. Here the CDR3 DNA reads TGTGCCAGCAGTCAGGGACTAGCGGGATCCGGCTCCTACAATGAGCAGTTCTTC. This codes for CASSQGLAGSGSYNEQFF.

This clonotype showed up just a few times. The V and J genes are TRBV12-3 or TRBV12-4 and TRBJ1-2, with no clear D. The CDR3 has 13 amino acids. The germline V and J ends were trimmed by 2 bases and 5 bases, with 9 bases remaining between them. For the CDR3, the DNA is TGTGCCAGCAGTTTACTTGAGGCTTATGGCTACACCTTC. Translation gives CASSLLEAYGYTF.

On this clonotype: A much larger clone is a single base away; this may be a read error. The chain combines TRBV18 with TRBJ2-5; D might be TRBD1 (5 bases). Trimming pared 3 bases from V and 0 bases from J, leaving 8 bases between. CDR1 is KGHSH and CDR2 is LQKENI in the germline V gene. This CDR3 comprises 14 residues. CDR3 in amino acids: CASSPARDQETQYF. As DNA, the CDR3 is TGTGCCAGCTCACCGGCCAGGGACCAAGAGACCCAGTACTTC.

The J gene is TRBJ2-3, the V gene TRBV27; TRBD2 agrees at 7 bases. Per the germline V gene, CDR1 is MNHEY and CDR2 is SMNVEV (reference sequence). Trimming cost V 3 bases and J 6 bases; bases outside gene matches: 9. There are 15 residues in the CDR3. For the CDR3, the DNA is TGTGCCAGCAGTTTGGTCTGGGGGGGAGCGGATACGCAGTATTTT. It specifies CASSLVWGGADTQYF.